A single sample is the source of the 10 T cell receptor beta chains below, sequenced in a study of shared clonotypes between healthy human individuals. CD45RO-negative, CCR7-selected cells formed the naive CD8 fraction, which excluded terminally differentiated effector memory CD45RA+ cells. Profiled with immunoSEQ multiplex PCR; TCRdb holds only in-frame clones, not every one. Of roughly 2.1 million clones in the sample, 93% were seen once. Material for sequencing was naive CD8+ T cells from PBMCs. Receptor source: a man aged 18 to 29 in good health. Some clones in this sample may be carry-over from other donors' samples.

CDR3 region: CASSPGGKRGEAEAFF. The CDR3 bases are TGTGCCAGCAGCCCCGGCGGGAAAAGGGGTGAAGCTGAAGCTTTCTTT. The V gene is TRBV7-9, the J gene TRBJ1-1; D might be TRBD1 (5 bases). The length of the CDR3 is 16 residues. V lost 5 bases and J 6 bases, leaving 22 bases between the germline ends. Germline-derived CDR1 and CDR2 are SEHNR and FQNEAQ (reference sequence).

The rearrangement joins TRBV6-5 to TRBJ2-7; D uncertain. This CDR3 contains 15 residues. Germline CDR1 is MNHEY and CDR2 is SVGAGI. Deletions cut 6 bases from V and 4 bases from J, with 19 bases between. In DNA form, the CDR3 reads TGTGCCAGCAGCCAAGAGAACAGAGTCGCTTACGAGCAGTACTTC. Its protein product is CASSQENRVAYEQYF.

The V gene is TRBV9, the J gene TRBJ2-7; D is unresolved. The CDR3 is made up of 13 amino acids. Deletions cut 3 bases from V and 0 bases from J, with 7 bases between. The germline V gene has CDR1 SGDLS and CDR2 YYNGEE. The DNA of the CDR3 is TGTGCCAGCAGCGGGGTGCCCTCCTACGAGCAGTACTTC. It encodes CASSGVPSYEQYF.

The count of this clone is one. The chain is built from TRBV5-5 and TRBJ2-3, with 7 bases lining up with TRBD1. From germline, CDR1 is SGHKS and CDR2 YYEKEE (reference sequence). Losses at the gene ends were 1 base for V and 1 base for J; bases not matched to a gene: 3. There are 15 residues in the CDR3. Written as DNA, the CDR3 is TGTGCCAGCAGCTTGTGGGACAGTCGCACAGATACGCAGTATTTT. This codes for CASSLWDSRTDTQYF.

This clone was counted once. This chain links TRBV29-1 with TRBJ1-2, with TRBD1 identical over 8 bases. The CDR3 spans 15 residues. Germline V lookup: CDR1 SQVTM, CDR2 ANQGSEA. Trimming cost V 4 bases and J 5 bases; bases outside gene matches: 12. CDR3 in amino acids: CSVAFTGGRGYGYTF. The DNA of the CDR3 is TGCAGCGTTGCCTTTACAGGGGGTCGGGGATATGGCTACACCTTC.

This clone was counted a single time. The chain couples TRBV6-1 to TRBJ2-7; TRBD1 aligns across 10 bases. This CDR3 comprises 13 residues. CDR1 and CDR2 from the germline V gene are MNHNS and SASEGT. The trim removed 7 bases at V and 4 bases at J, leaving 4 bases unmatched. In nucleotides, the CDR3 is TGTGCCAGCACTTGGACAGGGGGGTACGAGCAGTACTTC. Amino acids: CASTWTGGYEQYF.

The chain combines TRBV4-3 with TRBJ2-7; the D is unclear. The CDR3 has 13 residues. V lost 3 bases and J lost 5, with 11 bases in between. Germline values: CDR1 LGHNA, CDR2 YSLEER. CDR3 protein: CASSQAPTHEQYF. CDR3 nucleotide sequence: TGCGCCAGCAGCCAGGCCCCGACCCACGAGCAGTACTTC.

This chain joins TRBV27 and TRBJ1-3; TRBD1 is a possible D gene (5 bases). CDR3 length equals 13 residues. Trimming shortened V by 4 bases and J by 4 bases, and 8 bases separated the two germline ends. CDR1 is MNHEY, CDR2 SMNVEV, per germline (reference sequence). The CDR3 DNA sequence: TGTGCCAGCAGTTCAGGGCACGGAAACACCATATATTTT. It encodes CASSSGHGNTIYF.

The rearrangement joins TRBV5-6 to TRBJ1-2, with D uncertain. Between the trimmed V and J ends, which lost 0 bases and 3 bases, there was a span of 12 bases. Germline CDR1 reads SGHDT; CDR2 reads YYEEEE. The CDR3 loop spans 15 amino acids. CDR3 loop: CASSLGAQRDYGYTF. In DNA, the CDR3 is TGTGCCAGCAGCTTGGGGGCTCAGCGGGACTATGGCTACACCTTC.

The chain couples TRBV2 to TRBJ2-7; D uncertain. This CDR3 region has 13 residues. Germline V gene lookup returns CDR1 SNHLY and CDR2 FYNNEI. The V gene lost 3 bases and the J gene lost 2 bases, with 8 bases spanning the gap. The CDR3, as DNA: TGTGCCAGCAGTGACATAAAGACCTACGAGCAGTACTTC. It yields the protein CASSDIKTYEQYF.